This T cell receptor beta chain originates from a study of T cells in Graves' hyperthyroidism and ophthalmopathy. Broader study findings: Ophthalmopathy stood apart from stable hyperthyroidism in a 13 V-J model.

TCR beta CDR3 sequences were amplified from RNA transcripts. First-round RT-PCR of the TCR CDR3 relied on the HTBI primer set. TCRdb recomputed calls from the multiplex PCR reads with MiXCR, one row per CDR3 protein. The sample includes tens of thousands of distinct CDR3 sequences, approximately 50% seen only once; the top ten take under 30%. The germline V gene has CDR1 SGHRS and CDR2 YFSETQ. With 5 bases removed from V and 2 bases from J, the gap between germline ends came to 14 bases. CDR3 length: 14 amino acids. As to this clonotype: Antigen specificity is unknown.

A NOSPECS grade of at least 4, a Clinical Activity Score of at least 3 and duration under 3 months were recorded in ophthalmopathy patients. The genes are TRBV5-1 and TRBJ2-7, with D possibly being TRBD2 (5 bases). Sequencing was carried out using blood. This receptor was taken from a middle-aged woman with Graves' ophthalmopathy. The chain's CDR3 is CASRVVERAYEQYF. The CDR3 DNA follows: TGCGCCAGCAGAGTCGTGGAGAGGGCCTACGAGCAGTACTTC.